One T cell receptor beta chain is described in this entry. Antigen specificity is unknown. Profiling relied on immunoSEQ multiplex PCR, and the TCRdb table lists in-frame clones only, not all of them. The data show 2.5 million or so clones, approximately 92% seen once. This sample was included in a study of shared clonotypes between healthy human individuals. Study as a whole: CD4 naive and CD4 memory each took three plates per donor, while CD8 naive took two and CD8 memory one. Study results and caveats: There were few donors, and this limited the genetic and exposure-history diversity represented.

V was pared by 3 bases and J by 6 bases, with 6 bases of the junction left unmatched. Germline CDR1 is SNHLY and CDR2 is FYNNEI. The CDR3 runs to 15 residues. This receptor was obtained from a man younger than 35 in good health. The chain combines TRBV2 with TRBJ2-1, with TRBD2 matching over 9 bases. Sequencing was carried out using naive CD4+ T cells sorted from blood. The subset denotes: CD45RA+ positively selected. The CDR3 sequence: CASSEHSGRSNEQFF. The CDR3 DNA reads TGTGCCAGCAGTGAGCATAGCGGGAGAAGCAATGAGCAGTTCTTC. Variable domain in full (rest from reference TRBV2 and TRBJ2-1): EPEVTQTPSHQVTQMGQEVILRCVPISNHLYFYWYRQILGQKVEFLVSFYNNEISEKSEIFDDQFSVERPDGSNFTLKIRSTKLEDSAMYFCASSEHSGRSNEQFFGPGTRLTVL.